This record covers a single T cell receptor beta chain. The sample comes from a study of control samples from healthy donors and cancer patients. In germline, CDR1 is MNHEY, CDR2 SMNVEV (reference sequence). The J segment lost 7 bases and the V segment lost 5 bases, leaving 10 bases of the junction unmatched. The CDR3 sequence is 15 residues long. Assay: immunoSEQ multiplex PCR; the TCRdb copy retains only in-frame clones and omits some. The table shows 150,000 or so clones, with 93% occurring only once. The TCR sequence derives from a man over 45 in good health. The sequencing input was blood. The V gene is TRBV27, the J gene TRBJ1-4; 7 bases are shared with TRBD1. The CDR3 is CASSPSKGATEKLFF. CDR3 DNA: TGTGCCAGCAGTCCCTCAAAGGGGGCGACTGAAAAACTGTTTTTT.